A single sample is the source of the 2 T cell receptor beta chains below, sequenced in a study of cytomegalovirus exposure and HLA in healthy donors. Primers included in the PCR were 60 Vbeta and 13 Jbeta primers. Generated by immunoSEQ multiplex PCR, the TCRdb table keeps only in-frame clones and is missing some. This sample has 120,000 to 150,000 clones; around 75% occur once, and the top ten carry over 1%. The sequenced sample was PBMCs. The receptors come from a female donor in good health and CMV-seronegative.

The rearrangement uses TRBV28 and TRBJ2-1; the D gene is possibly TRBD1 (6 bases). CDR1 MDHEN and CDR2 SYDVKM come from the germline V gene. The CDR3 extends over 17 amino acids. V was trimmed by 4 bases and J by 6 bases, leaving 22 bases between them. The CDR3 here is CASSSTRIDRPPNEQFF. Here the CDR3 DNA reads TGTGCCAGCAGTTCTACCCGCATTGACAGGCCACCCAATGAGCAGTTCTTC.

The gene calls are TRBV28 and TRBJ1-4; 9 bases agree with TRBD1. The CDR3 extends over 15 amino acids. The J segment lost 8 bases and the V segment lost 1 base, leaving 5 bases of the junction unmatched. CDR1 and CDR2 from the germline V gene are MDHEN and SYDVKM. The CDR3 sequence: CASSLSGQGSEKLFF. The CDR3 bases are TGTGCCAGCAGTTTATCGGGACAGGGTTCGGAAAAACTGTTTTTT.